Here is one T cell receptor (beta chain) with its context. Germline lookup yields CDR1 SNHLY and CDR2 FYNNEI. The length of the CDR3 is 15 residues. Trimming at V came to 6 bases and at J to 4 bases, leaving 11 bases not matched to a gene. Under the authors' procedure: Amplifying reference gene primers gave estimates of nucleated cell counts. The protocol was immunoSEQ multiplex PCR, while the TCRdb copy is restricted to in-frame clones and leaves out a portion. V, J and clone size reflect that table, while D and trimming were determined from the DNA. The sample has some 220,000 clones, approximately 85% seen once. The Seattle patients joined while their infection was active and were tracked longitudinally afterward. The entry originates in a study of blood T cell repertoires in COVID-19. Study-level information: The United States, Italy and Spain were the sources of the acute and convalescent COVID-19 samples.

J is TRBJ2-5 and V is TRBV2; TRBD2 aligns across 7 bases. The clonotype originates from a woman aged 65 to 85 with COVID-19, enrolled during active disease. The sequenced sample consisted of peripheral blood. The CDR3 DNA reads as TGTGCCAGCAGCAAAAGCGGGAAAGGTTTAGAGACCCAGTACTTC. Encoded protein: CASSKSGKGLETQYF.